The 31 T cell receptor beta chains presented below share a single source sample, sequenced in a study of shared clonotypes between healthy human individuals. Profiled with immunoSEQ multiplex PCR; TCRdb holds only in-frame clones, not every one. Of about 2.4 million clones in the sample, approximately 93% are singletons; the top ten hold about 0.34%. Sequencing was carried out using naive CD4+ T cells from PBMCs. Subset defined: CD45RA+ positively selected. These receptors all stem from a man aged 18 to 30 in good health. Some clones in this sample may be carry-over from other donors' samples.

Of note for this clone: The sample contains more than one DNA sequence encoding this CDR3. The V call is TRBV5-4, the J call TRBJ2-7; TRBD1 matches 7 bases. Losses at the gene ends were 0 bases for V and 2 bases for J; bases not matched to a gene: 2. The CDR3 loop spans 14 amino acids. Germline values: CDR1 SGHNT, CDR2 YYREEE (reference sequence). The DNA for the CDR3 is TGTGCCAGCAGCTTGGGGGACAGAGCCTACGAGCAGTACTTC. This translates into CASSLGDRAYEQYF.

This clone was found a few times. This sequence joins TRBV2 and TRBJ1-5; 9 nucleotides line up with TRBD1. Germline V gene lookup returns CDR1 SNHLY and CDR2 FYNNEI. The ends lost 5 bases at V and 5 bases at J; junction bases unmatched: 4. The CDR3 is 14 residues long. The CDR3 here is CASSRTGEDQPQHF. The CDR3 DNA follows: TGTGCCAGCAGTCGGACAGGGGAAGATCAGCCCCAGCATTTT.

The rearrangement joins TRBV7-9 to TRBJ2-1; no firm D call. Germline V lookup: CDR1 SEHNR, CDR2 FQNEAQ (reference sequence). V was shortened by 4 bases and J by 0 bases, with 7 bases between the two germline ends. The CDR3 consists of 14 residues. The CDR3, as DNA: TGTGCCAGCAGCTCTCGAAGCTCCTACAATGAGCAGTTCTTC. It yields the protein CASSSRSSYNEQFF.

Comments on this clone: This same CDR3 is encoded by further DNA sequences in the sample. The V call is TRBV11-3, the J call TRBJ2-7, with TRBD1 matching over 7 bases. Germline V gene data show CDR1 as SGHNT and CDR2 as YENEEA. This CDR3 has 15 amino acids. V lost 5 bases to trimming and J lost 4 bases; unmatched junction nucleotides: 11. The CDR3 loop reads CASSLGPGQTYEQYF. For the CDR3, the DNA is TGTGCCAGCAGCCTGGGGCCGGGACAGACATACGAGCAGTACTTC.

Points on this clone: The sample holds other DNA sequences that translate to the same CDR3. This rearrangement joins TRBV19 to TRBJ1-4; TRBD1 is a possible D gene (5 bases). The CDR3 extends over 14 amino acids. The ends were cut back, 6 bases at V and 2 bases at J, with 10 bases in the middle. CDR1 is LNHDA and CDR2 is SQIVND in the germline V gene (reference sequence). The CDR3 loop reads CASSTGTTNEKLFF. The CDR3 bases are TGTGCCAGTAGCACAGGAACGACTAATGAAAAACTGTTTTTT.

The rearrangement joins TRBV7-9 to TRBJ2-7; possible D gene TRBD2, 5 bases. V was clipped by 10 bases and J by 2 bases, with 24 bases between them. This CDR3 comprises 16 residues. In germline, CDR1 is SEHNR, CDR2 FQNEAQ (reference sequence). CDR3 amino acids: CATSFPGGRFAYEQYF. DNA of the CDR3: TGTGCCACCTCTTTCCCCGGAGGACGTTTCGCCTACGAGCAGTACTTC.

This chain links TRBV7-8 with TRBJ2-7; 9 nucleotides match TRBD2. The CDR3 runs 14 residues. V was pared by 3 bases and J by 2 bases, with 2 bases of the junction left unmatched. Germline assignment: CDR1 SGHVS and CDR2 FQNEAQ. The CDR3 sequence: CASSFSGSTYEQYF. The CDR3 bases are TGTGCCAGCAGCTTTAGCGGGAGTACCTACGAGCAGTACTTC.

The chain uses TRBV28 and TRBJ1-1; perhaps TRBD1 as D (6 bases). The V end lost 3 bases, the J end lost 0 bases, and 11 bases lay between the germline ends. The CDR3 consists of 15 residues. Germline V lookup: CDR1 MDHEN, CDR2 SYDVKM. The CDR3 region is CASSFGRGMNTEAFF. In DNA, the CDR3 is TGTGCCAGCAGTTTTGGGAGGGGGATGAACACTGAAGCTTTCTTT.

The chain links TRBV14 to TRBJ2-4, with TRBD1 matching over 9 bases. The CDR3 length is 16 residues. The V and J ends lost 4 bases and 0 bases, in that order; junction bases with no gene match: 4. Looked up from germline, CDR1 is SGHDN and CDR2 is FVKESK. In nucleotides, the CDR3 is TGTGCCAGCAGCCGGGGGGGACAGGGAGCCAAAAACATTCAGTACTTC. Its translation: CASSRGGQGAKNIQYF.

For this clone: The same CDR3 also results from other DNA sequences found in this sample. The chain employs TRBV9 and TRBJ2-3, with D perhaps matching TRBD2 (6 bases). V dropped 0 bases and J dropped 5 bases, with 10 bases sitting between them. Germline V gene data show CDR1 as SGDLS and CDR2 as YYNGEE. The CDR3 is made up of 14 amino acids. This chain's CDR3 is CASSVAGAEDTQYF. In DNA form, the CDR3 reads TGTGCCAGCAGCGTAGCGGGAGCGGAAGATACGCAGTATTTT.

As DNA, the CDR3 is TGTGCCAGCAGCGACCGTACAGGGCGGGGGGGCTACACCTTC. It specifies CASSDRTGRGGYTF. V is TRBV9 and J is TRBJ1-2; possibly TRBD1 for D (6 bases). Germline V CDR1 and CDR2: SGDLS, YYNGEE. V dropped 3 bases and J dropped 8 bases, with 17 bases sitting between them. CDR3 length equals 14 residues.

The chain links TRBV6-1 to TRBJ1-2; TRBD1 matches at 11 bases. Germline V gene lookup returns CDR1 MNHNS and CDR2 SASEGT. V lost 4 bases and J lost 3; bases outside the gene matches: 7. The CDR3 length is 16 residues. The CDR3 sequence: CASSAGQGAPHYGYTF. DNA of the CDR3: TGTGCCAGCAGTGCCGGACAGGGGGCGCCTCACTATGGCTACACCTTC.

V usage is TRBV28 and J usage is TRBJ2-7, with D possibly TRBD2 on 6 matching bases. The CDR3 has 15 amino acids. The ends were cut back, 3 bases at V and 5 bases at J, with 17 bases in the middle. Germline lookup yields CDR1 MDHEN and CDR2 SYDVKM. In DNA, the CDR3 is TGTGCCAGCAGTTTTTCTAGGCTAGCGTCCCACGAGCAGTACTTC. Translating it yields CASSFSRLASHEQYF.

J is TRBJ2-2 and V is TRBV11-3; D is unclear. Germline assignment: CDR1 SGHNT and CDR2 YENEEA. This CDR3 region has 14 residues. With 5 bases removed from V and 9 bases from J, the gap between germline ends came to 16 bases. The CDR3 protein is CASSPQSWSRELFF. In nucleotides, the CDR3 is TGTGCCAGCAGCCCCCAGTCGTGGAGCAGGGAGCTGTTTTTT.

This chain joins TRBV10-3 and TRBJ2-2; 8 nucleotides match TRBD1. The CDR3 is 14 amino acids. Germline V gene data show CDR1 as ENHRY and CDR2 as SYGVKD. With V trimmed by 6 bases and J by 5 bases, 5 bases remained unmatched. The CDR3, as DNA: TGTGCCATCAGAAGCACAGGGGGTACCGGGGAGCTGTTTTTT. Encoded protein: CAIRSTGGTGELFF.

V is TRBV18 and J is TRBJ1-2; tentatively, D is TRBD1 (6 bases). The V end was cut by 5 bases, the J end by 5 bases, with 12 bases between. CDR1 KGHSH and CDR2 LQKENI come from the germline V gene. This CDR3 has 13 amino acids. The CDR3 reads CASSAGAGYGYTF. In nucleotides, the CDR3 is TGTGCCAGCTCAGCAGGGGCAGGGTATGGCTACACCTTC.

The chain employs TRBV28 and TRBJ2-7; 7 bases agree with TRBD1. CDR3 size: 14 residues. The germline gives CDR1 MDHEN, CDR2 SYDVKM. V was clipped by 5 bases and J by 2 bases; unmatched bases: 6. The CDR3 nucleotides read TGTGCCAGCAGTACAGGGGACCGGACCTACGAGCAGTACTTC. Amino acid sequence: CASSTGDRTYEQYF.

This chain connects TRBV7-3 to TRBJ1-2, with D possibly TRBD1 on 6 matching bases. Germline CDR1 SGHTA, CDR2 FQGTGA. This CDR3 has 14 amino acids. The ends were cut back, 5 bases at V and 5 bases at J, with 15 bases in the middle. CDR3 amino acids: CASSLQRGGYGYTF. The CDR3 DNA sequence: TGTGCCAGCAGCCTTCAGAGGGGGGGGTATGGCTACACCTTC.

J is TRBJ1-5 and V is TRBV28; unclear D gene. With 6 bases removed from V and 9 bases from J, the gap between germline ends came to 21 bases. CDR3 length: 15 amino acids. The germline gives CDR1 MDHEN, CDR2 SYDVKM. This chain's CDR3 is CASSPEGGLTGPQHF. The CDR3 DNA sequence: TGTGCCAGCAGCCCGGAGGGCGGACTTACTGGGCCCCAGCATTTT. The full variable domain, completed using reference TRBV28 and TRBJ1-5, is DVKVTQSSRYLVKRTGEKVFLECVQDMDHENMFWYRQDPGLGLRLIYFSYDVKMKEKGDIPEGYSVSREKKERFSLILESASTNQTSMYLCASSPEGGLTGPQHFGDGTRLSIL.

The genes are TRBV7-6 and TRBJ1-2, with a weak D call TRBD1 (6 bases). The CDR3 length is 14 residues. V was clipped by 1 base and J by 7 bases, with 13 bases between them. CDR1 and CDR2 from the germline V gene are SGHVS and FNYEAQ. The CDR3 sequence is CASSLEGRGGGYTF. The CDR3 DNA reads TGTGCCAGCAGCTTAGAAGGCAGGGGAGGTGGCTACACCTTC.

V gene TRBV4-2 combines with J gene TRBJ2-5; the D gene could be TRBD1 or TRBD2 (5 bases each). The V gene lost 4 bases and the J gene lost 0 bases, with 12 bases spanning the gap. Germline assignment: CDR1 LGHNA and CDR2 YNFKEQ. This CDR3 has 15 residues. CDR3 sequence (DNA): TGTGCCAGCAGCCCGGGACCTACGTACCAAGAGACCCAGTACTTC. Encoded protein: CASSPGPTYQETQYF.

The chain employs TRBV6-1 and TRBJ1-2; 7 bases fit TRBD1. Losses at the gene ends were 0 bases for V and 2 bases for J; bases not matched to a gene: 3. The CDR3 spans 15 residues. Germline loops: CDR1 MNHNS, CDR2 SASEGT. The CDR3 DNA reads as TGTGCCAGCAGTGAAGCCTCGACAGGGAACTATGGCTACACCTTC. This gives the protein CASSEASTGNYGYTF.

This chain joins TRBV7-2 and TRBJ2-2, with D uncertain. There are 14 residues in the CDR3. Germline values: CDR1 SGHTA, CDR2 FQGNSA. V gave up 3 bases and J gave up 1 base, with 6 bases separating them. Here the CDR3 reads CASSFPGNTGELFF. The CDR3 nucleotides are TGTGCCAGCAGCTTCCCAGGGAACACCGGGGAGCTGTTTTTT.

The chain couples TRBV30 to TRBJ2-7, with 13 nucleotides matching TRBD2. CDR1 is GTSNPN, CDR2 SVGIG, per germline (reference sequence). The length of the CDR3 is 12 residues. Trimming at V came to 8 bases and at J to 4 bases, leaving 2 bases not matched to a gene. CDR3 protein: CALLAGGYEQYF. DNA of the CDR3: TGTGCCCTACTAGCGGGAGGGTACGAGCAGTACTTC.

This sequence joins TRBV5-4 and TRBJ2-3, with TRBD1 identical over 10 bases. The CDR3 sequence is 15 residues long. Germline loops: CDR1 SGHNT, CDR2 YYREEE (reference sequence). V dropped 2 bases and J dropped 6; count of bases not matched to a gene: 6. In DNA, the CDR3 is TGTGCCAGCAGCTTCCGGGACAGGGGTGGGGATACGCAGTATTTT. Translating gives CASSFRDRGGDTQYF.

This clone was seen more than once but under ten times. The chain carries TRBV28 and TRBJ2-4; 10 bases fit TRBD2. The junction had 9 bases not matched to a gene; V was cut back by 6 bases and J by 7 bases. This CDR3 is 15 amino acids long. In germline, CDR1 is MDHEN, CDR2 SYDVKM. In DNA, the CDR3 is TGTGCCAGCAGCTTAGCGGGAGCGGGGGGGAACATTCAGTACTTC. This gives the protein CASSLAGAGGNIQYF. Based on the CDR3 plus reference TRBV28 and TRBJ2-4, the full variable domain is DVKVTQSSRYLVKRTGEKVFLECVQDMDHENMFWYRQDPGLGLRLIYFSYDVKMKEKGDIPEGYSVSREKKERFSLILESASTNQTSMYLCASSLAGAGGNIQYFGAGTRLSVL.

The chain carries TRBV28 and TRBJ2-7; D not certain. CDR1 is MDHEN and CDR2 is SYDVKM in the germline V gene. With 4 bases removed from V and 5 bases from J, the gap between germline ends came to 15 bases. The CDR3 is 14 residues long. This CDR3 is CASSSRLVVNEQYF. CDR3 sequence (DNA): TGTGCCAGCAGTTCTCGGTTGGTAGTTAACGAGCAGTACTTC.

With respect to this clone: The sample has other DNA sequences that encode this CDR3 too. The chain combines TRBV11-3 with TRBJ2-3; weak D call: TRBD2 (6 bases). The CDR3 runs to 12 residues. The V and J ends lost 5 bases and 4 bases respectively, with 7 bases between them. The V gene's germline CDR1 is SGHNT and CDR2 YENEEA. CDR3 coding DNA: TGTGCCAGCAGCCGGGGGTCAGATACGCAGTATTTT. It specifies CASSRGSDTQYF.

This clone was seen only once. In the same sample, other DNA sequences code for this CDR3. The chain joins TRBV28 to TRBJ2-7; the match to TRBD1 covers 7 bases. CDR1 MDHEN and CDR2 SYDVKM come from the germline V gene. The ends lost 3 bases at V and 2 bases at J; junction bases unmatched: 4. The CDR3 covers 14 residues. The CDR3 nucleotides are TGTGCCAGCAGTTTGGGGCAGGGGGCCTACGAGCAGTACTTC. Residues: CASSLGQGAYEQYF.

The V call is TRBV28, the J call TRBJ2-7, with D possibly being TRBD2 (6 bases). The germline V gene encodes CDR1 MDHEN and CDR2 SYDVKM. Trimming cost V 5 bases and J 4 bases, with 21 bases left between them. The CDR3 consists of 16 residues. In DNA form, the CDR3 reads TGTGCCAGCAGTAACCAGGGTGCAGCGGGTTGGTACGAGCAGTACTTC. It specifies CASSNQGAAGWYEQYF. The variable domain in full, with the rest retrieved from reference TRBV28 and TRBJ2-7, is DVKVTQSSRYLVKRTGEKVFLECVQDMDHENMFWYRQDPGLGLRLIYFSYDVKMKEKGDIPEGYSVSREKKERFSLILESASTNQTSMYLCASSNQGAAGWYEQYFGPGTRLTVT.

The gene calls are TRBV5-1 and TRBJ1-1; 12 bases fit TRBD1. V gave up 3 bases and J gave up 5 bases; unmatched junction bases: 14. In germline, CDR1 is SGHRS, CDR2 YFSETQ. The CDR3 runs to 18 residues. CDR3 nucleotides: TGCGCCAGCAGCTGGCTAATCGGGACAGGGGGCCCGGGTACTGAAGCTTTCTTT. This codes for CASSWLIGTGGPGTEAFF.